The T cell receptor (beta chain) described here comes from a study of CD8 T cells in Susac syndrome. Germline CDR1 reads GTSNPN; CDR2 reads SVGIG (reference sequence). The CDR3 has 13 residues. The ends were cut back, 1 base at V and 5 bases at J, with 11 bases in the middle. The RNA input was about 0.5 to 1 ug, and it was reverse transcribed with random hexamers. TCRdb redid the calling of the immunoSEQ multiplex PCR reads with MiXCR, one entry per CDR3 protein. Among approximately 210,000 distinct CDR3 sequences listed, 95% were seen once. The sample comprised CD4+ T cells from PBMCs. This clonotype was sampled from a human donor with multiple sclerosis. This rearrangement joins TRBV30 to TRBJ2-5, with D tentatively TRBD2 (6 bases). CDR3 in DNA: TGTGCCTGGAGTGGTGGTGGGAGGGAGACCCAGTACTTC. Protein product: CAWSGGGRETQYF.